This T cell receptor (beta chain) was identified in a study of shared clonotypes between healthy human individuals. Study summary: Each donor contributed plates that comprised three CD4 naive, three CD4 memory, two CD8 naive and one CD8 memory.

V was clipped by 6 bases and J by 3 bases, with 9 bases between them. CDR1 MNHNS and CDR2 SASEGT come from the germline V gene. CDR3 size: 12 residues. Comment on this clone: Antigen unknown.

Selected positively for CCR7 and CD45RO-negative, naive CD8 cells excluded terminally differentiated effector memory CD45RA+ cells. Broader study findings: Even with large depth, rarefaction showed that sorted-subset sequencing was incomplete.

Each replicate PCR on the sorted subsets used about 220 ng DNA (around 30,000 T cell genomes). Assay used: immunoSEQ multiplex PCR; TCRdb lists only in-frame clones, some missing. The repertoire includes some 2.1 million clones, approximately 94% of them detected once, and 0.9% to 1.4% sits in the top ten. The TCR sequence derives from a young man in good health. This chain links TRBV6-1 with TRBJ2-7; D call uncertain. Input material: naive CD8+ T cells sorted from blood. The CDR3 sequence: CASRDADYEQYF. DNA of the CDR3: TGTGCCAGCAGGGACGCGGACTACGAGCAGTACTTC.